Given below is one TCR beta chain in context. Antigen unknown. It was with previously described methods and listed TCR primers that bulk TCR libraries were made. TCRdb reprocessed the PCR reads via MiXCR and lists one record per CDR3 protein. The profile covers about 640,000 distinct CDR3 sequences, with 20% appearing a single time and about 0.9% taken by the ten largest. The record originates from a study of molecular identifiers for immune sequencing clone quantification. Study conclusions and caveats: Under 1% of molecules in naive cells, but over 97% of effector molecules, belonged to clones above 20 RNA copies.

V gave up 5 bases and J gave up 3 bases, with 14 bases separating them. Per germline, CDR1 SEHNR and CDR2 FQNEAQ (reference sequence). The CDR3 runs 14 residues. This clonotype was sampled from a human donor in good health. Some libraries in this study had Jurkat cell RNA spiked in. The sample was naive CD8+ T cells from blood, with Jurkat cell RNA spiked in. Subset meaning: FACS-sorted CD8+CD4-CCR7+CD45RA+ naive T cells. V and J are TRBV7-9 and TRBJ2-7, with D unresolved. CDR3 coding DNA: TGTGCCAGCAGCGGCGTCGTTCGTTTCTACGAGCAGTACTTC. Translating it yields CASSGVVRFYEQYF. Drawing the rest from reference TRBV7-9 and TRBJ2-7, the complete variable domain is DTGVSQNPRHKITKRGQNVTFRCDPISEHNRLYWYRQTLGQGPEFLTYFQNEAQLEKSRLLSDRFSAERPKGSFSTLEIQRTEQGDSAMYLCASSGVVRFYEQYFGPGTRLTVT.